This T cell receptor (beta chain) was captured in a study of human T cells and chemical hapten exposure. Study-level background: Sensitization employed 2% DPC on about 2 cm by about 2 cm of upper inner arm skin.

V was trimmed by 11 bases and J by 3 bases, leaving 25 bases between them. This CDR3 has 17 residues. Germline CDR1 is SGHAT and CDR2 is FQDESV (reference sequence). Time point defined: patch test 1, 2 weeks after DPC sensitization. Described treatment: therapeutic diphenylcyclopropenone sensitization with weekly scalp DPC. This clonotype was seen repeatedly, ten times or more. For the library, individual cDNA molecules each received unique molecular identifiers. TCRdb re-called the RACE reads with MiXCR, one entry per CDR3 protein. This table holds about 380,000 distinct CDR3 sequences, nearly 5% found once.

The chain uses TRBV11-1 and TRBJ2-2; possible D gene TRBD2, 5 bases. The input for sequencing was whole blood, taken in connection with sensitization to the hapten diphenylcyclopropenone (DPC). The sequence was collected from a woman aged 45-60 years with alopecia areata. Some clones in this sample may be carry-over from other donors' samples. The CDR3 loop is CAAGVPSFVPDTGELFF. The CDR3, as DNA: TGTGCCGCCGGGGTTCCCTCTTTCGTTCCCGACACCGGGGAGCTGTTTTTT.